This TCR beta chain derives from a study of cytomegalovirus exposure and HLA in healthy donors. Study-level results: Investigators reported over 150 TCR beta chains as tied to cytomegalovirus. Most sequenced TCRs were rare (though some public TCRs occurred in many donors). Clusters of TCRs from the first cohort tended to co-occur in the roughly 120 validation repertoires (as a later analysis found).

About this clone itself: Its antigen is not known.

Profiling relied on immunoSEQ multiplex PCR, and the TCRdb table lists in-frame clones only, not all of them. The repertoire holds about 250,000 clones, with approximately 84% as singletons. The sequenced sample consisted of PBMCs. The TCR originated in a man younger than 30 in good health and CMV-seropositive.

CDR3 bases: TGCAGCGTTGCGGGGCAGGGGGCATTGGAGACCCAGTACTTC. Translated, it gives CSVAGQGALETQYF. The chain uses TRBV29-1 and TRBJ2-5; 8 bases line up with TRBD1. Trimming cost V 4 bases and J 5 bases; bases outside gene matches: 9. There are 14 residues in the CDR3. Germline CDR1 reads SQVTM; CDR2 reads ANQGSEA.